This T cell receptor beta chain was retrieved from a study of OX40 agonist ivuxolimab in advanced cancers. Across the study: Intravenous ivuxolimab at 0.01 to 10 mg/kg was given to patients every 2 weeks.

Germline-derived CDR1 and CDR2 are LGHNA and YNFKEQ. The CDR3 totals 16 residues. V was clipped by 0 bases and J by 2 bases, with 13 bases between them. Profiling relied on immunoSEQ multiplex PCR, and the TCRdb table lists in-frame clones only, not all of them. Altogether 55,000 to 65,000 clones are present, about 85% being singletons, with the ten largest covering just under 0.35%. The chain employs TRBV4-2 and TRBJ2-5; tentative D call: TRBD2 (6 bases). The sample here was CD4+ or CD8+ T cells sorted from blood, taken in a trial of the OX40 agonist ivuxolimab. This receptor was identified in an adult with an advanced solid tumor such as melanoma, head and neck, liver or kidney cancer. Here the CDR3 DNA reads TGTGCCAGCAGCCAAGATAGACTAGACCCACAAGAGACCCAGTACTTC. Its translation: CASSQDRLDPQETQYF.